Listed below are T cell receptor beta chains from one sample, sequenced in a study of CD8 T cells in ankylosing spondylitis. TCRdb re-derived calls from the 5' RACE reads in MiXCR, one entry per CDR3 protein. The data contain a few hundred thousand distinct CDR3 sequences, approximately 20% of them seen just once; the ten biggest clones take up about 8.2%. The sample taken for sequencing was blood, either unsorted or a sorted T cell fraction (not recorded which). The receptors were gathered from a male donor with ankylosing spondylitis or in good health (not recorded which). CDR3s include the opening cysteine and the closing phenylalanine or tryptophan. The D gene is left open where the match is weak. Clone size is not always given. Where it is, it says once, few, many or a class for expanded clones.

j_call d_call clone_size v_call cdr3_nt cdr3_aa
TRBJ1-1 . few TRBV12-3/TRBV12-4 TGTGCCAGCAGTTGGACAGTGGGTAATGAAGCTTTCTTT CASSWTVGNEAFF
TRBJ2-5 TRBD1 . TRBV20-1 TGCAGTGCTACTTCTCCGGGACAGTCCCAAGAGACCCAGTACTTC CSATSPGQSQETQYF
TRBJ1-5 TRBD1 many TRBV20-1 TGCAGTGCTAGCCCCGCGGACAGGCTAGTCCAGCCCCAGCATTTT CSASPADRLVQPQHF
TRBJ2-2 . few TRBV10-1 TGCGCCAGCAGTGTCGGGGCTCACACCGGGGAGCTGTTTTTT CASSVGAHTGELFF
TRBJ1-1 TRBD1 few TRBV4-2 TGTGCCAGCAGCCAAGTTTCAGGGGGCGCAAAAAAAGCTTTCTTT CASSQVSGGAKKAFF
TRBJ2-1 TRBD1 many TRBV20-1 TGCAGTGCCGACGGGACAGGGGGGTACCCAGTCTACAATGAGCAGTTCTTC CSADGTGGYPVYNEQFF
TRBJ2-4 TRBD2 . TRBV12-3/TRBV12-4 TGTGCCAGCAGTTTGGGATTAGCGGGGGAAAACATTCAGTACTTC CASSLGLAGENIQYF
TRBJ2-3 . . TRBV5-1 TGCGCCAGCAGCTCCCGGGACTCGTCAGATACGCAGTATTTT CASSSRDSSDTQYF
TRBJ1-1 TRBD1 . TRBV24-1 TGTGCCACCAGTGATTCAGTCGGGACAGGGGAAGCTTTCTTT CATSDSVGTGEAFF
TRBJ2-1 . few TRBV11-2 TGTGCCAGCAGCTTCCCCGGGACGAGAGAGCAGTTCTTC CASSFPGTREQFF
TRBJ1-2 . . TRBV29-1 TGCAGCGTTGAGGTGTGGACAAGGGATGGCTACACCTTC CSVEVWTRDGYTF
TRBJ2-1 . . TRBV12-3/TRBV12-4 TGTGCCAGCAGTTTAGGTCGGACGCCGTCCTCTAATGAGCAGTTCTTC CASSLGRTPSSNEQFF
TRBJ1-2 TRBD1 . TRBV3-1 TGTGCCAGCAGCCAAGATCCGGGACAGGTATATGGCTACACCTTC CASSQDPGQVYGYTF
TRBJ2-4 . . TRBV20-1 TGCAGTGCTATGATAAGGGGGAAAAACATTCAGTACTTC CSAMIRGKNIQYF
TRBJ2-5 . few TRBV12-3/TRBV12-4 TGTGCCAGCAGATCGGCGCCCGCAGAGACCCAGTGCTTC CASRSAPAETQCF
TRBJ2-2 . . TRBV5-5 TGTGCCACCGACGCGAACACCGGGGAGCTGTTTTTT CATDANTGELFF
TRBJ2-3 TRBD2 many TRBV28 TGTGCCAGCAGTTTGGGACTAAACACAGATACGCAGTATTTT CASSLGLNTDTQYF
TRBJ1-1 . medium-sized TRBV28 TGTGCCAGCAGTTTATCCCAGAATATGAACACTGAAGCTTTCTTT CASSLSQNMNTEAFF
TRBJ1-4 TRBD1 many TRBV29-1 TGCAGCGTTGGGGTAGGGGGCAGGCGTGAAAAACTGTTTTTT CSVGVGGRREKLFF
TRBJ1-1 . few TRBV5-1 TGCGCCAGCAGCACCCCAAGGGGACTGAACACTGAAGCTTTCTTT CASSTPRGLNTEAFF
TRBJ1-5 TRBD1 . TRBV12-3/TRBV12-4 TGTGCCAGCAGTTCGACAGGGGGCGCCGGTCAGCCCCAGCATTTT CASSSTGGAGQPQHF
TRBJ2-3 . . TRBV5-6 TGTGCCAGCACCCGAGGGGGGCTAGATACGCAGTATTTT CASTRGGLDTQYF
TRBJ2-5 . . TRBV2 TGTGCCAGCAGTGAAAGAACCACAGAGACCCAGTACTTC CASSERTTETQYF
TRBJ2-5 . . TRBV12-3/TRBV12-4 TGTGCCAGCAGCACCGACAGGGGAGGGGAGACCCAGTACTTC CASSTDRGGETQYF
TRBJ2-3 TRBD1 many TRBV7-3 TGTGCCAGCAGCTCGTCGAGGGGGACAGGGGGTACAGATACGCAGTATTTT CASSSSRGTGGTDTQYF
TRBJ2-3 . few TRBV29-1 TGCAGCGTTTACGCGCTGAGCACAGATACGCAGTATTTT CSVYALSTDTQYF
TRBJ2-3 . . TRBV5-1 TGCGCCAGCAGCGATAGTAGGGGCGAAAGAAATACGCAGTATTTT CASSDSRGERNTQYF
TRBJ1-5 . . TRBV7-2 TGTGCCAGCAGCTTAGCCAGGGGAAATCAGCCCCAGCATTTT CASSLARGNQPQHF
TRBJ2-2 . few TRBV12-3/TRBV12-4 TGTGCCAGCAGTTTTTATCCCACGGAAAACACCGGGGAGCTGTTTTTT CASSFYPTENTGELFF
TRBJ1-2 . few TRBV29-1 TGCAGCGCTGAACTGGCGTATTCTAACTATGGCTACACCTTC CSAELAYSNYGYTF